This entry is about one TCR beta chain. The antigen remains undetermined. Produced via immunoSEQ multiplex PCR; TCRdb's table is partial and in-frame only. The repertoire holds 100,000 to 120,000 clones, with about nine tenths as singletons. The entry originates in a study of siplizumab effects on memory and regulatory T cells. Findings of the study overall: Naive T cells, seemingly more diverse than memory cells, seemed major alloresponse contributors. Roughly 80-97% of proliferating CD4+ or CD8+ clones lacked an assignable naive or memory phenotype. Alloreactive clones mapping to unstimulated subsets formed only a minor fraction.

After removal of 5 bases from V and 5 bases from J, the junction contained 11 bases not matched to a gene. Germline V gene data show CDR1 as LNHNV and CDR2 as YYDKDF (reference sequence). This CDR3 is 16 amino acids long. The V and J genes are TRBV15 and TRBJ1-4, with 7 positions matching TRBD1. This sequence was found in a human donor in good health. Source material: CD4+ T cells sorted from blood. The CDR3 sequence is CATSGLDRAGNEKLFF. In nucleotides, the CDR3 is TGTGCCACCAGCGGATTAGACAGGGCAGGAAATGAAAAACTGTTTTTT.